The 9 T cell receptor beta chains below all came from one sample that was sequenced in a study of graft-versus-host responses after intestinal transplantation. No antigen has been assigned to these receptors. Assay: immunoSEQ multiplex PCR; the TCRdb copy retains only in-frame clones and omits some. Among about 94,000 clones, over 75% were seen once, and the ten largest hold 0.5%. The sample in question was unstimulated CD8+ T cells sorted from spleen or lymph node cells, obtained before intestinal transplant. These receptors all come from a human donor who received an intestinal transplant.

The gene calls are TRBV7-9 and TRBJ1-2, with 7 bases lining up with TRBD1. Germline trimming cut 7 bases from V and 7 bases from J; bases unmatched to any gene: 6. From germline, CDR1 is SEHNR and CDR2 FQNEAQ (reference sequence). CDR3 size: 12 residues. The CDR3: CASTLPGGGYTF. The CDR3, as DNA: TGTGCCAGCACCTTGCCAGGGGGTGGCTACACCTTC.

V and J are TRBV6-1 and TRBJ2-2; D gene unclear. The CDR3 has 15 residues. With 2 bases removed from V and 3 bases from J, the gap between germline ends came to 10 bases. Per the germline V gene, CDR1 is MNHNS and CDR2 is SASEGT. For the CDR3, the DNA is TGTGCCAGCAGTGAAAGGAGCCCGTACACCGGGGAGCTGTTTTTT. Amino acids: CASSERSPYTGELFF.

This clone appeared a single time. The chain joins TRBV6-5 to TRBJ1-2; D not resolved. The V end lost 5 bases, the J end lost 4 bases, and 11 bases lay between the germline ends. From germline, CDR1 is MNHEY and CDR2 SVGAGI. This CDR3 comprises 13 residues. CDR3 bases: TGTGCCAGCAGTGACTGGGGAGCCTATGGCTACACCTTC. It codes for CASSDWGAYGYTF.

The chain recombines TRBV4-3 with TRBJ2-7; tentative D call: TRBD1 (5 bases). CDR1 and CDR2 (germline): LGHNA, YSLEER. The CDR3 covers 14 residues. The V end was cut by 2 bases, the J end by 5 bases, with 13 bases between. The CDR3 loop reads CASSQRRDYNEQYF. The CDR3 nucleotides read TGCGCCAGCAGCCAACGCAGGGATTATAACGAGCAGTACTTC.

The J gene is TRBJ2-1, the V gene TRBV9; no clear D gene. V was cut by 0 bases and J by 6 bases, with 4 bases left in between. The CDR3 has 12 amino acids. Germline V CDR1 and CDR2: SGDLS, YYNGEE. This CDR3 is CASSVGVNEQFF. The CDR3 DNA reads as TGTGCCAGCAGCGTAGGAGTCAATGAGCAGTTCTTC.

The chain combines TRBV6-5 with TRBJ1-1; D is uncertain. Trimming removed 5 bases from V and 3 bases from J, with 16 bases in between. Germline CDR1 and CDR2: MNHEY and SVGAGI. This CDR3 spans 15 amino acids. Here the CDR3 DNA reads TGTGCCAGCAGTAGATCGGGAGTCACCTACACTGAAGCTTTCTTT. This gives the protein CASSRSGVTYTEAFF.

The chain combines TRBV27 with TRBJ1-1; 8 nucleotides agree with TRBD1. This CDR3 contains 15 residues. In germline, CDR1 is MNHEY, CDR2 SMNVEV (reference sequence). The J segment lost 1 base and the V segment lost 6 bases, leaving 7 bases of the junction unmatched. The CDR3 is CASRLWTGPNTEAFF. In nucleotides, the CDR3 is TGTGCCAGCAGACTTTGGACAGGGCCGAACACTGAAGCTTTCTTT.

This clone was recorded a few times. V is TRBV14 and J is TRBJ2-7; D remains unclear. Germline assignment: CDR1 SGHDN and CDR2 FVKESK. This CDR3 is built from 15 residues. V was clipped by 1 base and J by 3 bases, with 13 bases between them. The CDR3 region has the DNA TGTGCCAGCAGCCAAGGGATAGGAGAGCTCTACGAGCAGTACTTC. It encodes CASSQGIGELYEQYF.

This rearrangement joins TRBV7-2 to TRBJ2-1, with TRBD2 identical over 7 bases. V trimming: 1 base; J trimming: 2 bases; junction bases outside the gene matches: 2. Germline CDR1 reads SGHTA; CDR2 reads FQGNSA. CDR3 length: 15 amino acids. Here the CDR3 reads CASSLEAGPYNEQFF. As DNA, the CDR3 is TGTGCCAGCAGCTTAGAAGCGGGACCCTACAATGAGCAGTTCTTC.